The text below deals with one T cell receptor (beta chain). PCR amplification relied on 60 Vbeta primers (plus 13 Jbeta primers). Repertoires were generated with immunoSEQ multiplex PCR, while TCRdb's copy carries only in-frame clones and drops some. The sample lists about 130,000 clones; just over 70% were seen once. This sample was taken from a study of cytomegalovirus exposure and HLA in healthy donors. Looked up from germline, CDR1 is SQVTM and CDR2 is ANQGSEA. The V gene lost 3 bases and the J gene lost 4 bases, with 12 bases spanning the gap. CDR3 length: 13 amino acids. This rearrangement joins TRBV29-1 to TRBJ1-2, with TRBD1 as a possible D gene (5 bases). The clonotype was recovered from a woman aged 55-69 years in good health and CMV-seropositive. The sequenced material came from PBMCs. CDR3 bases: TGCAGCGTTGAGTGGGGGGTAGGCTATGGCTACACCTTC. Protein product: CSVEWGVGYGYTF.